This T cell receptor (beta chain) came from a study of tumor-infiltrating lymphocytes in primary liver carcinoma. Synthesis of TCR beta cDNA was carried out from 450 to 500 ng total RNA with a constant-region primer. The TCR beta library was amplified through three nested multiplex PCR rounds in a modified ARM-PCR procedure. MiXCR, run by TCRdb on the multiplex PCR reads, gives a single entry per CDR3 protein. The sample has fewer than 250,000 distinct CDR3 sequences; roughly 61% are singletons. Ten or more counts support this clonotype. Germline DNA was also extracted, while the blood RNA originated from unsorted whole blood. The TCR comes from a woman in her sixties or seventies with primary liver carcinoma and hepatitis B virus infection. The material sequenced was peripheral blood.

CDR3 sequence (DNA): TGTGCCAGCAGCCAAGGGACTAGCGGGAGGTCCTACAATGAGCAGTTCTTC. It codes for CASSQGTSGRSYNEQFF. This sequence joins TRBV4-2 and TRBJ2-1; TRBD2 aligns across 14 bases. The germline V gene has CDR1 LGHNA and CDR2 YNFKEQ. With V trimmed by 1 base and J by 1 base, 0 bases remained unmatched. The CDR3 consists of 17 residues.